This T cell receptor beta chain was captured by sequencing in a study of blood T cell repertoires in COVID-19. Recovery meant two consecutive negative NP/OP PCR tests, professional clearance, or resolved symptoms. The CDR3 is 14 amino acids. In germline, CDR1 is MGHDK, CDR2 SYGVNS. The V gene end was trimmed by 5 bases and the J gene end by 6 bases; junction bases not matched to a gene: 6. TCRdb's table, derived via immunoSEQ multiplex PCR, lists solely in-frame clones and lacks some. The sample includes 320,000 or so clones, about 89% of them seen just once. The sequenced material came from PBMCs or T cells enriched from blood (not recorded which). The clonotype originates from a man aged 55 to 70 who had recovered from COVID-19. The genes are TRBV25-1 and TRBJ2-1, with 8 bases fitting TRBD1. The CDR3 bases are TGTGCCAGCAGTCGGACAGGGACCCTCAATGAGCAGTTCTTC. Its translation is CASSRTGTLNEQFF. Full variable domain (rest looked up from reference TRBV25-1 and TRBJ2-1): EADIYQTPRYLVIGTGKKITLECSQTMGHDKMYWYQQDPGMELHLIHYSYGVNSTEKGDLSSESTVSRIRTEHFPLTLESARPSHTSQYLCASSRTGTLNEQFFGPGTRLTVL.